Below are 9 T cell receptor beta chains sequenced from a single sample in a study of pediatric ulcerative colitis. The method was immunoSEQ multiplex PCR; TCRdb's version includes in-frame clones alone and lacks a portion of them. The top ten clones hold around 15% of a sample with tens of thousands of clones, about two thirds of them seen once. Rectal tissue came from one to two pinch biopsies taken at colonoscopy. The sample consisted of gut tissue. Receptors originate from a boy aged 5-17 years with severe ulcerative colitis.

The genes are TRBV6-5 and TRBJ2-3; tentative D call: TRBD1 (6 bases). CDR3 length: 15 amino acids. Trimming removed 2 bases at V and 2 bases at J, with 11 bases between. Germline CDR1 reads MNHEY; CDR2 reads SVGAGI. The DNA for the CDR3 is TGTGCCAGCAGTTACGCCGGACAGATCACAGATACGCAGTATTTT. Its protein product is CASSYAGQITDTQYF.

The rearrangement uses TRBV19 and TRBJ1-2; D gene unclear. V lost 5 bases and J 4 bases, leaving 20 bases between the germline ends. Germline V gives CDR1 LNHDA, CDR2 SQIVND (reference sequence). The CDR3 sequence is 16 residues long. The CDR3 protein is CASSDGVGRRIYGYTF. The CDR3 bases are TGTGCCAGTAGTGACGGCGTGGGCCGGAGGATCTATGGCTACACCTTC.

V is TRBV5-1 and J is TRBJ2-7, with D possibly matching TRBD2 (5 bases). V lost 3 bases and J lost 1, with 11 bases in between. Per germline, CDR1 SGHRS and CDR2 YFSETQ. This CDR3 is built from 14 residues. The CDR3 nucleotides are TGCGCCAGCAGCTACGGGATGATATCCTACGAGCAGTACTTC. This codes for CASSYGMISYEQYF.

This clone was seen only a few times. This chain links TRBV9 with TRBJ2-3; 7 nucleotides match TRBD2. Germline assignment: CDR1 SGDLS and CDR2 YYNGEE. V was clipped by 2 bases and J by 1 base; unmatched bases: 10. The CDR3 has 17 amino acids. The CDR3 bases are TGTGCCAGCAGCGTTATTCCTAGCGGCGGGGGCACAGATACGCAGTATTTT. Amino acid sequence: CASSVIPSGGGTDTQYF.

The chain combines TRBV6-5 with TRBJ2-7; 9 bases fit TRBD1. This CDR3 spans 15 amino acids. V gave up 7 bases and J gave up 1 base; unmatched junction bases: 8. The germline V gene encodes CDR1 MNHEY and CDR2 SVGAGI. CDR3 DNA: TGTGCCAGCATCCAAGGACAGGGGCGTTCCTACGAGCAGTACTTC. The encoded protein is CASIQGQGRSYEQYF.

J is TRBJ1-3 and V is TRBV6-5; a possible D gene is TRBD1 (5 bases). V was cut by 4 bases and J by 0 bases, with 13 bases left in between. This CDR3 comprises 16 residues. CDR1 is MNHEY, CDR2 SVGAGI, per germline. The CDR3: CASSSGTYSSGNTIYF. The DNA for the CDR3 is TGTGCCAGCAGTTCGGGGACGTACAGCTCTGGAAACACCATATATTTT.

The chain joins TRBV7-9 to TRBJ2-7, with D possibly matching TRBD1 (6 bases). V gave up 3 bases and J gave up 0 bases, with 12 bases separating them. Germline-derived CDR1 and CDR2 are SEHNR and FQNEAQ (reference sequence). The CDR3 loop spans 15 amino acids. The CDR3 DNA sequence: TGTGCCAGCAGCTTCACAGGGATGCTCTCCTACGAGCAGTACTTC. This translates into CASSFTGMLSYEQYF.

The chain links TRBV14 to TRBJ1-2; D perhaps matches TRBD1 (6 bases). The CDR3 loop spans 13 amino acids. V was trimmed by 5 bases and J by 5 bases, leaving 12 bases between them. From germline, CDR1 is SGHDN and CDR2 FVKESK. The CDR3 loop is CASSEEDRYGYTF. The DNA of the CDR3 is TGTGCCAGCAGCGAGGAGGACAGATATGGCTACACCTTC. Full variable domain (rest looked up from reference TRBV14 and TRBJ1-2): EAGVTQFPSHSVIEKGQTVTLRCDPISGHDNLYWYRRVMGKEIKFLLHFVKESKQDESGMPNNRFLAERTGGTYSTLKVQPAELEDSGVYFCASSEEDRYGYTFGSGTRLTVV.

The V and J genes are TRBV7-6 and TRBJ1-3, with TRBD1 as a possible D gene (6 bases). This CDR3 is 15 amino acids long. Trimming pared 1 base from V and 4 bases from J, leaving 11 bases between. Germline CDR1 and CDR2: SGHVS and FNYEAQ. This chain's CDR3 is CASSLEGGTGNTIYF. DNA for the CDR3: TGTGCCAGCAGCTTAGAGGGGGGAACCGGAAACACCATATATTTT.